The rows below give T cell receptor beta chains drawn from one sample of a study of blood T cells in healthy people across ages. TCRdb reprocessed the 5' RACE reads with MiXCR, giving one entry per CDR3 protein. The sample lists 1.5 million to 2 million distinct CDR3 sequences, approximately 28% occurring once. The sequencing input was blood. Receptors were obtained from a woman aged 25 to 39 in good health. The CDR3 runs from the conserved cysteine through the conserved F or W. Fields, in order: J gene, D gene, clone size, CDR3 length, V gene, CDR3 DNA, CDR3 protein. The D gene is left open where the match is weak. Clone size appears in some rows only: once, few, many, or a class for an expanded clone.

j_gene: TRBJ2-7
d_gene: NA
abundance: NA
len: 15
v_gene: TRBV20-1
CDR3nt: TGCAGTGCCCGGCCTTTGGGGGGCGAATCCTACGAGCAGTACTTC
CDR3aa: CSARPLGGESYEQYF

j_gene: TRBJ2-7
d_gene: TRBD1
abundance: few
len: 13
v_gene: TRBV6-6
CDR3nt: TGTGCCAGCAGCTACGGGACAGGGATCGAGCAGTACTTC
CDR3aa: CASSYGTGIEQYF

j_gene: TRBJ1-4
d_gene: NA
abundance: NA
len: 17
v_gene: TRBV6-6
CDR3nt: TGTGCCAGCAGTACAAGGGAGGGCAGGAAGATGCCCGGGGAACTGTTTTTT
CDR3aa: CASSTREGRKMPGELFF

j_gene: TRBJ2-4
d_gene: TRBD1
abundance: many
len: 14
v_gene: TRBV6-5
CDR3nt: TGTGCCAGCAGCTTCGGACAGGGGAGAAACATTCAGTACTTC
CDR3aa: CASSFGQGRNIQYF

j_gene: TRBJ2-3
d_gene: NA
abundance: NA
len: 18
v_gene: TRBV25-1
CDR3nt: TGTGCCAGCAGCGGAACCCCCGGGACACTTGCTAGCACAGATACGCAGTATTTT
CDR3aa: CASSGTPGTLASTDTQYF

j_gene: TRBJ2-2
d_gene: TRBD2
abundance: NA
len: 16
v_gene: TRBV29-1
CDR3nt: TGCAGCGTTGAAAGCCTAGCGGGAGTATATGCCGGGGAGCTGTTTTTT
CDR3aa: CSVESLAGVYAGELFF

j_gene: TRBJ2-1
d_gene: TRBD2
abundance: once
len: 16
v_gene: TRBV14
CDR3nt: TGTGCCAGCAGCCACGAAGGACTAGCGGGGAACAATGAGCAGTTCTTC
CDR3aa: CASSHEGLAGNNEQFF

j_gene: TRBJ2-3
d_gene: TRBD2
abundance: few
len: 15
v_gene: TRBV11-2
CDR3nt: TGTGCCAGCAGCTCGACTGGGAGGGGCACAGATACGCAGTATTTT
CDR3aa: CASSSTGRGTDTQYF

j_gene: TRBJ2-3
d_gene: NA
abundance: NA
len: 13
v_gene: TRBV7-3
CDR3nt: TGTGCCAGCAGCTTCCAGGTCACAGTTACGCAGTATTTT
CDR3aa: CASSFQVTVTQYF

j_gene: TRBJ2-7
d_gene: NA
abundance: few
len: 13
v_gene: TRBV11-2
CDR3nt: TGTGCCAGCAGCTTAGGGGTCGTGGACGAGCAGTACTTC
CDR3aa: CASSLGVVDEQYF

j_gene: TRBJ2-7
d_gene: TRBD2
abundance: many
len: 15
v_gene: TRBV2
CDR3nt: TGTGCCAGCAGTGAGAGCGGGGGGTATCCCTACGAGCAGTACTTC
CDR3aa: CASSESGGYPYEQYF

j_gene: TRBJ2-1
d_gene: TRBD2
abundance: many
len: 14
v_gene: TRBV9
CDR3nt: TGTGCCAGTGGACATAGCGGGAGGCCGGGTGAGCAGTTCTTC
CDR3aa: CASGHSGRPGEQFF

j_gene: TRBJ1-2
d_gene: NA
abundance: NA
len: 11
v_gene: TRBV20-1
CDR3nt: TGCAGTCTGCCAAGGGCGGATGGCTACACCTTC
CDR3aa: CSLPRADGYTF

j_gene: TRBJ2-7
d_gene: TRBD1
abundance: NA
len: 14
v_gene: TRBV6-6
CDR3nt: TGTGCCAGCAGTGGCCGGGGACAGACGGCCTTGCAGTACTTC
CDR3aa: CASSGRGQTALQYF

j_gene: TRBJ2-7
d_gene: NA
abundance: many
len: 15
v_gene: TRBV20-1
CDR3nt: TGCAGTGCAGCTGCCGGGACGACCAACTCCTACGAGCAGTACTTC
CDR3aa: CSAAAGTTNSYEQYF

j_gene: TRBJ2-1
d_gene: TRBD2
abundance: many
len: 14
v_gene: TRBV20-1
CDR3nt: TGCAGTGCTAGAGAGGCTAGCGGGAGCAATGAGCAGTTCTTC
CDR3aa: CSAREASGSNEQFF

j_gene: TRBJ1-2
d_gene: NA
abundance: many
len: 15
v_gene: TRBV12-3/TRBV12-4
CDR3nt: TGTGCCAGCGAGCAGATCGGGGGCGAAAACTATGGCTACACCTTC
CDR3aa: CASEQIGGENYGYTF

j_gene: TRBJ2-5
d_gene: TRBD1
abundance: NA
len: 15
v_gene: TRBV14
CDR3nt: TGTGCCAGCAGCCACTCGGACAGGGGCGGAGAGACCCAGTACTTC
CDR3aa: CASSHSDRGGETQYF